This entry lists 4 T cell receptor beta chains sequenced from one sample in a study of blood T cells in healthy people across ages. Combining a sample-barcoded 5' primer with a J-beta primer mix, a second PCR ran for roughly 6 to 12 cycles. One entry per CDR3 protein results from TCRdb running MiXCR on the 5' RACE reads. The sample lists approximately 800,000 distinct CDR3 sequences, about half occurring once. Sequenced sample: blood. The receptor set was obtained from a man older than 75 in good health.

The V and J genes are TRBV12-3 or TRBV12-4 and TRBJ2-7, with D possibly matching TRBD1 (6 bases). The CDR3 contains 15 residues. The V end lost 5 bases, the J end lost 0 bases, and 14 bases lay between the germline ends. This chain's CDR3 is CASSPRDTSSYEQYF. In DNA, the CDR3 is TGTGCCAGCAGTCCCAGGGACACCAGCTCCTACGAGCAGTACTTC.

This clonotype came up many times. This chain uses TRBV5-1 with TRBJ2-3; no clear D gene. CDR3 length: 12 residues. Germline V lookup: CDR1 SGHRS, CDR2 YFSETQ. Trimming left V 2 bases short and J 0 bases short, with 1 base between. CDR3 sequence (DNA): TGCGCCAGCAGCTTTAGCACAGATACGCAGTATTTT. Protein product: CASSFSTDTQYF.

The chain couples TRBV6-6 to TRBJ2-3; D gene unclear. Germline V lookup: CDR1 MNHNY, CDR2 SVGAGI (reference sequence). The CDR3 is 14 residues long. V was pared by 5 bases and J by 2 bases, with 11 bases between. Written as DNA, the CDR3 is TGTGCCAGCAGTAACAGAGGTCCCACAGATACGCAGTATTTT. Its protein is CASSNRGPTDTQYF.

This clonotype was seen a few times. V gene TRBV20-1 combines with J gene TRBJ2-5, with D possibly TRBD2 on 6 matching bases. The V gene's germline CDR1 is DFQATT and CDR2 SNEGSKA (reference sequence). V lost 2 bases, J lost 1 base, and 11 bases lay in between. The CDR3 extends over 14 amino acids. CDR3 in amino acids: CSARIGGVQETQYF. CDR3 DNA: TGCAGTGCTAGAATTGGAGGGGTCCAAGAGACCCAGTACTTC.